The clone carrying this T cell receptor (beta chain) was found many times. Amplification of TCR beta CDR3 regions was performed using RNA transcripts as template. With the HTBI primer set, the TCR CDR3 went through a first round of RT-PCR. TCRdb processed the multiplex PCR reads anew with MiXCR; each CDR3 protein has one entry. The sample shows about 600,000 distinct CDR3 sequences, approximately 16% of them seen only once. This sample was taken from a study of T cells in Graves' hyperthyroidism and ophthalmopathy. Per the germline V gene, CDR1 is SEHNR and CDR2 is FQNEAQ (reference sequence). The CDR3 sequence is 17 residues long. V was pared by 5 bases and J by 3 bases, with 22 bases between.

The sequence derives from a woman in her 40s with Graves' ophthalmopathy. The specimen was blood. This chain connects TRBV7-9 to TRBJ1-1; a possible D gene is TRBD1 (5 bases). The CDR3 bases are TGTGCCAGCAGCCCAGGCCTGGGGGTATATACCGACACTGAAGCTTTCTTT. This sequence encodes CASSPGLGVYTDTEAFF.